The 28 T cell receptor beta chains below come from one sample, sequenced in a study of cytomegalovirus exposure and HLA in healthy donors. Primers: 60 Vbeta forward and 13 Jbeta reverse. Data came from immunoSEQ multiplex PCR; TCRdb stores just in-frame clones and leaves some out. The table includes around 120,000 clones, 74% detected once. Sample: PBMCs. Every receptor here comes from a man aged 50-59 years in good health and CMV-seropositive.

This chain joins TRBV7-3 and TRBJ2-1; TRBD2 is a possible D gene (5 bases). The germline CDR1 and CDR2 sequences are SGHTA and FQGTGA. The CDR3 totals 13 residues. V gave up 4 bases and J gave up 9 bases, with 13 bases separating them. The CDR3 loop is CASSSTPRGEQFF. As DNA, the CDR3 is TGTGCCAGCAGCTCAACCCCTCGGGGTGAGCAGTTCTTC.

The gene calls are TRBV10-3 and TRBJ2-7; 9 bases fit TRBD1. Germline CDR1 ENHRY, CDR2 SYGVKD. The V gene end was trimmed by 7 bases and the J gene end by 5 bases; junction bases not matched to a gene: 6. There are 13 residues in the CDR3. CDR3 in DNA: TGTGCCATCAAGGGAGGACAGGGGAACGAGCAGTACTTC. Translated: CAIKGGQGNEQYF.

The sample holds a few counts of this clone. The rearrangement joins TRBV2 to TRBJ1-5; 11 bases line up with TRBD1. The CDR3 has 16 amino acids. From germline, CDR1 is SNHLY and CDR2 FYNNEI. V lost 0 bases and J lost 4; bases outside the gene matches: 2. In DNA form, the CDR3 reads TGTGCCAGCAGTGAAGCGGGGACAGGGGGTAATCAGCCCCAGCATTTT. This codes for CASSEAGTGGNQPQHF.

This rearrangement joins TRBV30 to TRBJ2-7, with 10 bases fitting TRBD2. The CDR3 consists of 11 residues. Trimming took 3 bases from V and 11 from J; bases not matched to a gene: 4. Germline V gene lookup returns CDR1 GTSNPN and CDR2 SVGIG (reference sequence). The chain's CDR3 is CAWSPLAGKYF. The DNA for the CDR3 is TGTGCCTGGAGCCCACTAGCGGGAAAGTACTTC.

The V call is TRBV4-1, the J call TRBJ2-3; no firm D call. Germline lookup yields CDR1 MGHRA and CDR2 YSYEKL. This CDR3 region has 14 residues. V was shortened by 1 base and J by 3 bases, with 8 bases between the two germline ends. The CDR3 sequence: CASSQGTRTDTQYF. The CDR3 DNA reads as TGCGCCAGCAGCCAAGGAACCAGGACAGATACGCAGTATTTT.

In its sample, this clone was seen many times. The V and J genes are TRBV7-8 and TRBJ2-7; 7 nucleotides line up with TRBD1. Germline V lookup: CDR1 SGHVS, CDR2 FQNEAQ. This CDR3 is 14 amino acids long. V lost 3 bases, J lost 7 bases, and 9 bases stayed unmatched. CDR3 residues: CASSLNRGREEQYF. The CDR3 DNA reads as TGTGCCAGCAGCTTGAACAGGGGAAGGGAAGAGCAGTACTTC.

This chain joins TRBV5-1 and TRBJ1-4, with a possible D match to TRBD1 (5 bases). The CDR3 contains 16 residues. Germline loops: CDR1 SGHRS, CDR2 YFSETQ. Trimming cost V 0 bases and J 8 bases, with 17 bases left between them. CDR3 nucleotide sequence: TGCGCCAGCAGCTTGGCTTCGGGGCAGGGAGGAGAAAAACTGTTTTTT. Translation: CASSLASGQGGEKLFF.

This chain uses TRBV5-1 with TRBJ1-1; D uncertain. V was pared by 4 bases and J by 1 base, with 11 bases between. The CDR3 extends over 14 amino acids. CDR1 is SGHRS and CDR2 is YFSETQ in the germline V gene. Here the CDR3 DNA reads TGCGCCAGCAGCCCCGACACTGGGAACACTGAAGCTTTCTTT. Encoded protein: CASSPDTGNTEAFF.

The rearrangement links TRBV7-9 to TRBJ2-5, with 10 bases that match TRBD1. The CDR3 loop spans 15 amino acids. From germline, CDR1 is SEHNR and CDR2 FQNEAQ (reference sequence). The V segment lost 4 bases and the J segment 2 bases; nucleotides outside the gene matches: 4. The CDR3 DNA is TGTGCCAGCAGCTCGACAGGGGGCGAACAAGAGACCCAGTACTTC. As protein: CASSSTGGEQETQYF.

The V call is TRBV5-1, the J call TRBJ2-7; D remains ambiguous. The CDR3 loop spans 14 amino acids. The ends were cut back, 2 bases at V and 3 bases at J, with 12 bases in the middle. Germline CDR1 is SGHRS and CDR2 is YFSETQ. CDR3 region: CASSFQEPSYEQYF. Here the CDR3 DNA reads TGCGCCAGCAGCTTCCAAGAACCGAGCTACGAGCAGTACTTC.

This clone was seen a single time. V usage is TRBV2 and J usage is TRBJ2-1; possible D gene TRBD2, 5 bases. The CDR3 is 15 residues long. V was trimmed by 11 bases and J by 9 bases, leaving 26 bases between them. CDR1 is SNHLY, CDR2 FYNNEI, per germline. CDR3 protein: CAAGGSNSRVGEQFF. In DNA, the CDR3 is TGTGCCGCGGGCGGAAGTAATAGCCGTGTCGGTGAGCAGTTCTTC. Drawing the rest from reference TRBV2 and TRBJ2-1, the complete variable domain is EPEVTQTPSHQVTQMGQEVILRCVPISNHLYFYWYRQILGQKVEFLVSFYNNEISEKSEIFDDQFSVERPDGSNFTLKIRSTKLEDSAMYFCAAGGSNSRVGEQFFGPGTRLTVL.

The V call is TRBV6-1, the J call TRBJ2-1; a weak D match, TRBD1 (6 bases). The CDR3 extends over 14 amino acids. In germline, CDR1 is MNHNS, CDR2 SASEGT. The V gene lost 2 bases and the J gene lost 3 bases, with 8 bases spanning the gap. In nucleotides, the CDR3 is TGTGCCAGCAGTGAACGGGACAACTACAATGAGCAGTTCTTC. Its protein is CASSERDNYNEQFF.

This chain links TRBV5-1 with TRBJ1-2; weak D call: TRBD1 (5 bases). The germline V gene encodes CDR1 SGHRS and CDR2 YFSETQ. Deletions cut 0 bases from V and 3 bases from J, with 9 bases between. The CDR3 runs to 14 residues. CDR3 DNA sequence: TGCGCCAGCAGCTTGGGGGGCGCGGACTATGGCTACACCTTC. Its translation is CASSLGGADYGYTF.

The rearrangement uses TRBV7-9 and TRBJ2-1; 8 bases line up with TRBD2. CDR1 is SEHNR, CDR2 FQNEAQ, per germline (reference sequence). Unmatched junction bases numbered 6, after V lost 5 bases and J lost 0 bases. The CDR3 has 16 residues. The CDR3 sequence is CASSDTGTSSYNEQFF. CDR3 bases: TGTGCCAGCAGCGATACCGGGACTAGCTCCTACAATGAGCAGTTCTTC. Full variable domain (rest looked up from reference TRBV7-9 and TRBJ2-1): DTGVSQNPRHKITKRGQNVTFRCDPISEHNRLYWYRQTLGQGPEFLTYFQNEAQLEKSRLLSDRFSAERPKGSFSTLEIQRTEQGDSAMYLCASSDTGTSSYNEQFFGPGTRLTVL.

For this clone: This same CDR3 is encoded by further DNA sequences in the sample. The chain links TRBV9 to TRBJ2-1; D call uncertain. The CDR3 sequence is 14 residues long. V was cut by 0 bases and J by 2 bases, with 6 bases left in between. Per germline, CDR1 SGDLS and CDR2 YYNGEE. The CDR3 here is CASSVVSTYNEQFF. For the CDR3, the DNA is TGTGCCAGCAGCGTAGTTTCCACCTACAATGAGCAGTTCTTC.

This sequence joins TRBV11-2 and TRBJ2-4; 10 bases line up with TRBD1. J gave up 0 bases and V 6 bases, and 14 bases lay outside the gene matches. Germline V CDR1 and CDR2: SGHAT, FQNNGV. The CDR3 runs 19 residues. CDR3 nucleotides: TGTGCCAGCAGACACTTACGAGACCGGGACAGGGGAGCCAAAAACATTCAGTACTTC. Its translation is CASRHLRDRDRGAKNIQYF.

The gene calls are TRBV27 and TRBJ2-7, with D unresolved. V gave up 5 bases and J gave up 1 base, with 12 bases separating them. The CDR3 has 14 residues. Per the germline V gene, CDR1 is MNHEY and CDR2 is SMNVEV (reference sequence). CDR3 amino acids: CASSRNRFSYEQYF. CDR3 bases: TGTGCCAGCAGTCGAAACAGATTTTCCTACGAGCAGTACTTC.

This clone was detected only a few times. V and J are TRBV28 and TRBJ2-2, with 11 bases fitting TRBD2. The CDR3 length is 15 residues. V trimming: 6 bases; J trimming: 0 bases; junction bases outside the gene matches: 0. Germline V gene data show CDR1 as MDHEN and CDR2 as SYDVKM. CDR3 in DNA: TGTGCCAGCAGGACTAGCGGGGCGAACACCGGGGAGCTGTTTTTT. It yields the protein CASRTSGANTGELFF.

The chain carries TRBV2 and TRBJ1-6, with TRBD1 as a possible D gene (5 bases). This CDR3 is 15 amino acids long. Germline V gene sequence: CDR1 SNHLY, CDR2 FYNNEI. V shed 6 bases and J shed 10 bases, with 19 bases lying between them. The CDR3 loop is CASRSGGSFGSPLHF. Here the CDR3 DNA reads TGTGCCAGCAGGAGTGGGGGGAGTTTTGGGTCACCCCTCCACTTT.

The chain has TRBV5-1 and TRBJ2-1, with a possible D match to TRBD2 (5 bases). V was pared by 1 base and J by 10 bases, with 12 bases between. This CDR3 is 13 amino acids long. Germline-derived CDR1 and CDR2 are SGHRS and YFSETQ. CDR3: CASSLPEGGEQFF. As DNA, the CDR3 is TGCGCCAGCAGCTTGCCGGAAGGCGGGGAGCAGTTCTTC.

This sequence joins TRBV12-5 and TRBJ1-5; D remains unclear. This CDR3 region has 18 residues. Germline V CDR1 and CDR2: LGHNT, FRNRAP. The V and J ends lost 7 bases and 0 bases respectively, with 22 bases between them. The CDR3 DNA follows: TGTGCTAGTGCCCTGGGAGGCAGGCGTCAGTATAGCAATCAGCCCCAGCATTTT. Amino acids: CASALGGRRQYSNQPQHF. Full variable domain (outside the CDR3, taken from reference TRBV12-5 and TRBJ1-5): DARVTQTPRHKVTEMGQEVTMRCQPILGHNTVFWYRQTMMQGLELLAYFRNRAPLDDSGMPKDRFSAEMPDATLATLKIQPSEPRDSAVYFCASALGGRRQYSNQPQHFGDGTRLSIL.

This clone has more than one count but fewer than ten. The chain has TRBV6-5 and TRBJ1-1, with D possibly matching TRBD1 (5 bases). With 0 bases removed from V and 3 bases from J, the gap between germline ends came to 11 bases. This CDR3 spans 15 amino acids. Germline V lookup: CDR1 MNHEY, CDR2 SVGAGI. The CDR3 sequence: CASSYSRTYDTEAFF. In DNA, the CDR3 is TGTGCCAGCAGTTACTCTAGGACATATGACACTGAAGCTTTCTTT.

J is TRBJ2-1 and V is TRBV7-9; perhaps TRBD1 as D (6 bases). With 5 bases removed from V and 8 bases from J, the gap between germline ends came to 16 bases. The CDR3 has 14 amino acids. Germline CDR1 reads SEHNR; CDR2 reads FQNEAQ (reference sequence). This CDR3 is CASSLLQDSDEQFF. The CDR3 coding sequence is TGTGCCAGCAGCCTCCTTCAGGACAGCGATGAGCAGTTCTTC.

The CDR3 nucleotides read TGTGCCAGCAGCAGAAAAACAGGGAGGGGGGAAAAACTGTTTTTT. Protein product: CASSRKTGRGEKLFF. The genes are TRBV6-6 and TRBJ1-4; possibly TRBD1 for D (6 bases). This CDR3 has 15 residues. Per germline, CDR1 MNHNY and CDR2 SVGAGI (reference sequence). Trimming removed 6 bases at V and 8 bases at J, with 19 bases between.

This sequence joins TRBV7-2 and TRBJ2-1; perhaps TRBD2 as D (5 bases). The CDR3 is 15 residues long. Germline V gene sequence: CDR1 SGHTA, CDR2 FQGNSA. V lost 2 bases and J 5 bases, leaving 13 bases between the germline ends. The CDR3 region is CASSLSWTSNNEQFF. The CDR3 DNA reads as TGTGCCAGCAGCTTATCTTGGACTTCTAACAATGAGCAGTTCTTC.

V is TRBV6-1 and J is TRBJ1-1; D call uncertain. CDR1 MNHNS and CDR2 SASEGT come from the germline V gene. Trimming removed 4 bases from V and 0 bases from J, with 12 bases in between. This CDR3 comprises 15 residues. This CDR3 is CASSADWTVNTEAFF. In nucleotides, the CDR3 is TGTGCCAGCAGTGCGGACTGGACGGTGAACACTGAAGCTTTCTTT.

This clone has just a few counts. This chain joins TRBV4-2 and TRBJ1-2; D possibly corresponds to TRBD1 (5 bases). The CDR3 is made up of 17 amino acids. CDR1 is LGHNA and CDR2 is YNFKEQ in the germline V gene. V was pared by 1 base and J by 5 bases, with 20 bases between. CDR3 in amino acids: CASSQGALGEREYGYTF. CDR3 sequence (DNA): TGTGCCAGCAGCCAAGGAGCGCTAGGGGAAAGAGAGTATGGCTACACCTTC.

This chain connects TRBV2 to TRBJ2-3; 10 nucleotides line up with TRBD2. CDR3 length: 16 residues. The germline CDR1 and CDR2 sequences are SNHLY and FYNNEI. After removal of 6 bases from V and 4 bases from J, the junction contained 10 bases not matched to a gene. The CDR3 region is CASRELAGEGPDTQYF. In DNA form, the CDR3 reads TGTGCCAGCAGGGAGCTAGCGGGGGAGGGCCCAGATACGCAGTATTTT.